This T cell receptor (beta chain) was captured by sequencing in a study of blood T cell repertoires in COVID-19. For the study at large: Acute-phase and convalescent COVID-19 samples originated in the United States, Italy and Spain.

J lost 5 bases, V lost 0 bases, and 4 bases had no gene match. The CDR3 extends over 14 amino acids. In germline, CDR1 is SGHNT, CDR2 YYREEE (reference sequence). Per the study methods: Cell counts per sample came from amplifying reference gene primers. TCRdb keeps only in-frame clones here, not all; method: immunoSEQ multiplex PCR. V, J and clone size reflect that table, while D and trimming were determined from the DNA. The sample contains about 160,000 clones, around 80% of which appear only once. Sequencing was done on a sample of peripheral blood. The chain couples TRBV5-4 to TRBJ2-5; TRBD2 matches at 7 bases. The origin of this receptor is a man aged 55 to 69 with acute or convalescent COVID-19. CDR3 loop: CASSLAGGEETQYF. The CDR3 coding sequence is TGTGCCAGCAGCTTGGCTGGGGGGGAGGAGACCCAGTACTTC.